The entry that follows covers one T cell receptor (beta chain) sequence. Within the sample, other DNA sequences also encode this same CDR3. CDR1 SGHRS and CDR2 YFSETQ come from the germline V gene. Trimming at V came to 1 base and at J to 0 bases, leaving 2 bases not matched to a gene. CDR3 length: 16 residues. The sample originates from a study of blood T cell repertoires in COVID-19. The cohort comprised adults aged 18 to 89 years residing in under 25 US areas. Data came from immunoSEQ multiplex PCR; TCRdb stores just in-frame clones and leaves some out. The table shows about 410,000 clones, with approximately 89% occurring only once.

The specimen sequenced was PBMCs or T cells enriched from blood (not recorded which). The TCR sequence derives from a woman in her twenties or thirties who had recovered from COVID-19. V gene TRBV5-1 combines with J gene TRBJ2-1; TRBD2 aligns across 9 bases. CDR3 bases: TGCGCCAGCAGCTTGCTTAGCGGGAGCTCCTACAATGAGCAGTTCTTC. It yields the protein CASSLLSGSSYNEQFF.